The entry below gives a single T cell receptor (beta chain) sequence along with its context. Its antigen is still unknown. TCR alpha and TCR beta cDNA libraries carrying sample barcodes and UMIs were produced by 5'RACE using constant-segment primers. Using its own MiXCR run on the 5' RACE reads, TCRdb lists one record per CDR3 protein. The table lists some 150,000 distinct CDR3 sequences, roughly 19% of them singletons. This record comes from a study of T-cell memory formation after mild COVID-19. The V and J ends lost 4 bases and 0 bases, in that order; junction bases with no gene match: 8. The CDR3 consists of 17 residues. Germline V CDR1 and CDR2: KGHDR, SFDVKD. Whole-study findings and limits: Day 37-peaking second-wave clones had unconfirmed SARS-CoV-2 specificity.

Sample: PBMCs or a T cell subset sorted from them (not recorded which). This sequence was found in an adult woman who had mild COVID-19 (a few samples of this study predate the infection). Cell type and time point are not known. The V and J genes are TRBV24-1 and TRBJ2-1, with 7 bases lining up with TRBD1. The CDR3 nucleotides read TGTGCCACCAGTGAGAATACCGGGACAGCCTCCTACAATGAGCAGTTCTTC. Translated: CATSENTGTASYNEQFF.